This T cell receptor (beta chain) appears in the sequencing data of a study of Graves' ophthalmopathy and Graves' hyperthyroidism (dated by TCRdb to between 2017 and 2018). At the level of the whole study: Hyperthyroidism was defined as stable when no progression to ophthalmopathy occurred within 18 months of follow-up. A discovery set of about a hundred patients (about 45 ophthalmopathy, under 65 stable hyperthyroidism) was enrolled to explore V-J signatures distinguishing ophthalmopathy from hyperthyroidism. Following sample collection, hyperthyroidism patients were given methimazole at a starting dose of 30 mg daily, and ophthalmopathy patients were given high-dose intravenous methylprednisolone. An independent validation cohort comprised some 19 hyperthyroidism patients and about 16 patients who later progressed from hyperthyroidism to ophthalmopathy. In five to seven hyperthyroidism patients, T-cell repertoires of thyroid tissue and blood were compared. The study used signatures of the TCR beta repertoire to tell Graves' ophthalmopathy apart from Graves' hyperthyroidism and to predict which patients would progress to ophthalmopathy. In total, 135 blood samples were TCR-sequenced: 40 to 45 ophthalmopathy, some 75 hyperthyroidism and roughly 17 hyperthyroidism-to-ophthalmopathy patients. The research as a whole found: Sample size was not statistically predetermined, and group allocation was not concealed from the investigators. Most expanded thyroid clonotypes with frequency above 0.001 were also detected in blood, suggesting blood repertoires may reflect the thyroid immune response. Ophthalmopathy was separated from stable hyperthyroidism by the 13-signature model with about 88% sensitivity and less than 82% specificity in cross-validation and with 80%/75% in the test set. In validation, the model predicted ophthalmopathy progression with 55% to 71% sensitivity and roughly 78% specificity; some 13 predicted patients were CT-confirmed with GO in a median of around 6 months.

The germline V gene gives CDR1 as SQVTM and CDR2 as ANQGSEA. The CDR3 has 15 amino acids, counting the end cysteine and phenylalanine. The DNA shown is the 45-base CDR3, in frame from base 1. The junction shows trimming of 4 bases on V and 3 bases on J, and the gene matches do not reach 6 bases of it. TCR beta CDR3 regions were amplified from RNA transcripts for repertoire sequencing. The first round of RT-PCR was done with HTBI primers and the Qiagen OneStep RT-PCR kit, and was followed by a second round of multiplex PCR, then size selection and purification. Sequencing of the libraries was carried out on an Illumina HiSeq2000 in paired-end mode with 100 bp reads. The original pipeline was this. SOAPnuke was used to process the reads, removing any read that contained adapters or uncalled bases, had a mean Phred below 15, or lacked an exact match to the constant primer or identifier. High-quality paired reads were merged with COPE v1.2.5. Each unique nucleotide sequence was treated as a clonotype, and MiTCR v1.1 was used to align the clonotypes to the IMGT TRB V, D and J references. Only V-J combinations with frequency above 0.0001 were analysed, covering 98% to 99.2% of repertoires. For each V-J combination, a TCR clonal expansion and chaos score was defined as F50 clonal expansion divided by the chaos observed in the TCRdist matrix. Features were reduced by Welch's t-statistics and random forest to around 14 V-J combinations, which fed a naive Bayes classifier. The similarity between thyroid and blood repertoires was quantified using the Morisita-Horn index. The raw public data were reprocessed by TCRdb itself: fastp quality trimming at Q25, MiXCR clonotype calling, in-frame beta chains only. Identical CDR3 proteins give one entry, which carries the most common genes and DNA. TCRdb's processing, not the study's, gives the V and J calls here. The sample table records over a million distinct CDR3 sequences; roughly 35% of these occur just once. Over 8.5% of the sample is held by the ten biggest clonotypes.

Hyperthyroidism patients were newly diagnosed, were aged 18 to 65 years, and had a disease duration under 2 months. Anyone with other autoimmune diseases, uncontrolled infections, pregnancy or lactation was excluded from the study. Clinical symptoms, serum thyroxine, TRAb, thyroid ultrasound and orbital computed tomography were used for diagnosis. Total RNA was extracted using Trizol reagent, and RNA quality was checked on an Agilent 2100 Bioanalyzer. Comments on this clonotype: Its antigen has not been determined. No much larger clone is present one base from it, and per-base qualities are unavailable.

The receptor comes from an adult man with Graves' hyperthyroidism. The chain links TRBV29-1 with TRBJ2-5; 12 nucleotides in the junction match TRBD2. Sequencing input: peripheral blood or thyroid tissue (not recorded which). The sequenced DNA is TGCAGCGTTGCCAGGACTAGCGGGACAGAAGAGACCCAGTACTTC. Its product reads: CSVARTSGTEETQYF.